The 19 T cell receptor beta chains given below trace back to one sample, sequenced in a study of blood T cell repertoires in COVID-19 (dated by TCRdb to 2020 to 2022). Library generation was performed with the immunoSEQ multiplex PCR assay. TCRdb stores this immuneACCESS table with in-frame sequences only. Part of the clones is absent; in the studies checked, under half of the shortfall reflects unresolved V genes, and no reason is known for the rest. The sample includes about 160,000 clones, with 70% to 90% observed a single time. Together, the top ten hold roughly 7.1% of the sample. Sample: peripheral blood. These receptors originate from a man aged 35-49 years who had recovered from COVID-19.

V is TRBV5-4 and J is TRBJ1-1, with a possible D match to TRBD1 (5 bases). V lost 4 bases to trimming and J lost 11 bases, with 15 bases between them. This CDR3 has 12 amino acids. Per the germline V gene, CDR1 is SGHNT and CDR2 is YYREEE (reference sequence). The CDR3 DNA follows: TGTGCCAGCAGCCCTGAAGGGGAGGATGCTTTCTTT. Protein product: CASSPEGEDAFF.

This rearrangement joins TRBV15 to TRBJ2-2, with D possibly TRBD1 on 6 matching bases. CDR1 is LNHNV, CDR2 YYDKDF, per germline (reference sequence). V lost 1 base and J 8 bases, leaving 17 bases between the germline ends. This CDR3 region has 16 residues. CDR3 DNA: TGTGCCACCAGCAGAGTTTCAAACAGGGTTGGTGGGGAGCTGTTTTTT. Protein product: CATSRVSNRVGGELFF.

The chain combines TRBV9 with TRBJ1-1; D gene uncertain. CDR3 length equals 13 residues. The germline V gene encodes CDR1 SGDLS and CDR2 YYNGEE. V lost 0 bases and J 1 base, leaving 4 bases between the germline ends. This CDR3 is CASSVVQNTEAFF. CDR3 nucleotides: TGTGCCAGCAGCGTAGTCCAGAACACTGAAGCTTTCTTT.

The J gene is TRBJ2-3, the V gene TRBV14; 10 positions match TRBD1. With 4 bases clipped from V and 2 bases from J, the junction kept 6 bases outside the gene matches. From germline, CDR1 is SGHDN and CDR2 FVKESK. There are 16 residues in the CDR3. The CDR3 loop is CASSRGGQGITDTQYF. The CDR3 region has the DNA TGTGCCAGCAGCCGAGGGGGACAGGGGATCACAGATACGCAGTATTTT.

The chain employs TRBV21-1 and TRBJ1-2. TRBV21-1 is tagged as a pseudogene. The CDR3 runs 10 residues. CDR3 protein: CASLGGGYTF. Here the CDR3 DNA reads TGTGCCAGCCTTGGAGGTGGCTACACCTTC.

The chain carries TRBV28 and TRBJ2-7; 15 nucleotides line up with TRBD2. Germline V gives CDR1 MDHEN, CDR2 SYDVKM. With V trimmed by 6 bases and J by 6 bases, 3 bases remained unmatched. The CDR3 has 14 amino acids. The CDR3 bases are TGTGCCAGCAGCCGGGGACTAGCGGGAGGCGAGCAGTACTTC. It is translated as CASSRGLAGGEQYF.

This clone was counted between two and nine times. The chain is built from TRBV30 and TRBJ1-2; tentative D call: TRBD1 (5 bases). Germline CDR1 is GTSNPN and CDR2 is SVGIG (reference sequence). The CDR3 length is 13 residues. V dropped 2 bases and J dropped 3 bases, with 10 bases sitting between them. The CDR3 sequence is CAWSLQEYYGYTF. In DNA form, the CDR3 reads TGTGCCTGGAGTTTACAGGAATACTATGGCTACACCTTC.

CDR3 nucleotides: TGTGCCAGCAGCGTAGGCAGAGGGGGCTACGAGCAGTACTTC. This sequence encodes CASSVGRGGYEQYF. The rearrangement uses TRBV9 and TRBJ2-7; D may be TRBD1 (6 bases). The CDR3 contains 14 residues. The V end lost 0 bases, the J end lost 3 bases, and 10 bases lay between the germline ends. Germline-derived CDR1 and CDR2 are SGDLS and YYNGEE. Variable domain in full (rest from reference TRBV9 and TRBJ2-7): DSGVTQTPKHLITATGQRVTLRCSPRSGDLSVYWYQQSLDQGLQFLIQYYNGEERAKGNILERFSAQQFPDLHSELNLSSLELGDSALYFCASSVGRGGYEQYFGPGTRLTVT.

V is TRBV4-3 and J is TRBJ1-1; tentatively, D is TRBD1 (6 bases). Trimming left V 0 bases short and J 4 bases short, with 15 bases between. CDR1 and CDR2 from the germline V gene are LGHNA and YSLEER. This CDR3 region has 16 residues. The CDR3 DNA reads as TGCGCCAGCAGCCAAGACCGCTGGGGGCGCGGCACTGAAGCTTTCTTT. It specifies CASSQDRWGRGTEAFF.

V and J are TRBV10-3 and TRBJ1-2; a possible D gene is TRBD1 (6 bases). Germline CDR1 ENHRY, CDR2 SYGVKD. The CDR3 is 13 amino acids. The germline V and J ends were trimmed by 6 bases and 7 bases, with 15 bases remaining between them. This CDR3 is CAISPDRGSGYTF. Here the CDR3 DNA reads TGTGCCATCAGCCCGGACAGAGGATCTGGCTACACCTTC.

This chain uses TRBV27 with TRBJ1-2; no reliable D call. The CDR3 has 14 amino acids. Between the trimmed V and J ends, which lost 5 bases and 1 base, there was a span of 11 bases. From germline, CDR1 is MNHEY and CDR2 SMNVEV (reference sequence). CDR3 sequence: CASSTGALNYGYTF. In DNA form, the CDR3 reads TGTGCCAGCAGTACGGGAGCCCTTAACTATGGCTACACCTTC.

V usage is TRBV28 and J usage is TRBJ1-2; 7 nucleotides line up with TRBD1. Germline V lookup: CDR1 MDHEN, CDR2 SYDVKM. V shed 5 bases and J 3 bases; nucleotides not matched to a gene: 0. CDR3 length: 12 residues. As DNA, the CDR3 is TGTGCCAGCAGTCAGGGGGACTATGGCTACACCTTC. It encodes CASSQGDYGYTF.

The genes are TRBV6-2 or TRBV6-3 and TRBJ2-3, with D tentatively TRBD2 (6 bases). V shed 4 bases and J shed 3 bases, with 11 bases lying between them. CDR1 is MNHEY, CDR2 SVGEGT, per germline. The CDR3 has 14 residues. The CDR3 DNA is TGTGCCAGCAGTTCGGTAGCGGTTACAGATACGCAGTATTTT. Translation: CASSSVAVTDTQYF.

The chain uses TRBV3-1 (or the pseudogene TRBV3-2) and TRBJ1-4; D unclear. The V gene lost 7 bases and the J gene lost 4 bases, with 10 bases spanning the gap. CDR3 length: 13 residues. The germline V gene has CDR1 LGHDT and CDR2 YNNKEL (reference sequence). This chain's CDR3 is CASNSPRNEKLFF. CDR3 coding DNA: TGTGCCAGCAACTCTCCTCGTAATGAAAAACTGTTTTTT.

This clone came up a few times. The V and J genes are TRBV6-6 and TRBJ1-2; 7 bases agree with TRBD1. Germline assignment: CDR1 MNHNY and CDR2 SVGAGI (reference sequence). With V trimmed by 6 bases and J by 5 bases, 9 bases remained unmatched. This CDR3 comprises 14 residues. The CDR3 region is CASSWTGTSYGYTF. The CDR3 DNA follows: TGTGCCAGCAGCTGGACAGGAACGTCTTATGGCTACACCTTC.

This clone appeared a single time. The chain carries TRBV5-1 and TRBJ2-2; tentatively, D is TRBD1 (5 bases). This CDR3 is 15 amino acids long. Trimming pared 0 bases from V and 4 bases from J, leaving 10 bases between. Looked up from germline, CDR1 is SGHRS and CDR2 is YFSETQ. In DNA form, the CDR3 reads TGCGCCAGCAGCTTGGCGCAGGGTTCCACCGGGGAGCTGTTTTTT. Its translation: CASSLAQGSTGELFF.

The J gene is TRBJ2-1, the V gene TRBV7-3, with 11 bases that match TRBD1. Trimming took 4 bases from V and 3 from J; bases not matched to a gene: 2. There are 15 residues in the CDR3. Germline V gene data show CDR1 as SGHTA and CDR2 as FQGTGA. The DNA for the CDR3 is TGTGCCAGCAGCTCCGGGACAGGGGGCTACAATGAGCAGTTCTTC. Its protein product is CASSSGTGGYNEQFF.

The chain has TRBV27 and TRBJ2-7; D gene ambiguous. V lost 4 bases to trimming and J lost 7 bases, with 11 bases between them. CDR1 MNHEY and CDR2 SMNVEV come from the germline V gene (reference sequence). The CDR3 loop spans 12 amino acids. CDR3 loop: CASSSTGLEQYF. DNA for the CDR3: TGTGCCAGCAGTTCAACCGGGTTGGAGCAGTACTTC.

The chain recombines TRBV20-1 with TRBJ2-4; the match to TRBD2 covers 7 bases. In germline, CDR1 is DFQATT, CDR2 SNEGSKA (reference sequence). V trimming: 3 bases; J trimming: 0 bases; junction bases outside the gene matches: 5. The CDR3 spans 15 residues. CDR3: CSASQAGEAKNIQYF. For the CDR3, the DNA is TGCAGTGCTAGTCAGGCGGGAGAAGCCAAAAACATTCAGTACTTC.